This T cell receptor beta chain was sequenced for a study of technical replicates of blood from several donors. The assay was immunoSEQ multiplex PCR, and TCRdb's table has in-frame clones only and misses some. The data hold roughly 82,000 clones, with 96% observed a single time. Only one count was recorded for this clone. CDR1 is SGHTA and CDR2 is FQGNSA in the germline V gene. This CDR3 spans 14 amino acids. V was cut by 3 bases and J by 6 bases, with 15 bases left in between. The chain recombines TRBV7-2 with TRBJ2-7, with D possibly matching TRBD2 (5 bases). This receptor was taken from a human donor in good health. Material: T cells isolated from PBMCs. The CDR3 protein is CASSFGVRHGEQYF. CDR3 sequence (DNA): TGTGCCAGCAGCTTCGGGGTTAGGCACGGCGAGCAGTACTTC.